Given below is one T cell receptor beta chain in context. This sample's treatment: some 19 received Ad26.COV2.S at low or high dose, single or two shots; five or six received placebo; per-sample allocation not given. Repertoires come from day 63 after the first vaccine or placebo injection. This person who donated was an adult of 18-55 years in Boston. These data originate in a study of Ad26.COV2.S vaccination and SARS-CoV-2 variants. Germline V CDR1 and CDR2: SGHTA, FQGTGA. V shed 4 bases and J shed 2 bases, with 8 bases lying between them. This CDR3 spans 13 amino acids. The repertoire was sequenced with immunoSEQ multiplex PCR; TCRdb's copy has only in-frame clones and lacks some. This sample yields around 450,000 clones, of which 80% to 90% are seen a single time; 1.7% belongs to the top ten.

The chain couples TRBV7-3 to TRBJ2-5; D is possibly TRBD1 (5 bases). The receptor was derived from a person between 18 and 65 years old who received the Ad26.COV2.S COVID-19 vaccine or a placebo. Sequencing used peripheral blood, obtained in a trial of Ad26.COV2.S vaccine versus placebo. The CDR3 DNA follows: TGTGCCAGCAGCTCGGACATTCAAGAGACCCAGTACTTC. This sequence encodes CASSSDIQETQYF.